Below, 10 T cell receptor beta chains from the same sample are listed, as sequenced in a study of T cells in Graves' hyperthyroidism and ophthalmopathy (dated by TCRdb to 2018 to 2020). The library was prepared using multiplex PCR. Sequencing used an Illumina HiSeq 2000. Amplification of TCR beta CDR3 regions was carried out from RNA transcripts. A first-round RT-PCR of the TCR CDR3 used the HTBI primer set with the Qiagen OneStep RT-PCR kit. TCRdb itself trimmed the public reads at Q25 with fastp, ran MiXCR and retained productive beta chains. Duplicate CDR3 protein sequences are folded into a single record with the most common DNA and genes. The sample data list approximately 610,000 distinct CDR3 sequences, and 14% to 15% of these were observed just once. Around 4.1% of the sample goes to the ten largest clones. Sequenced sample: blood. These receptors were obtained from a middle-aged woman with Graves' ophthalmopathy.

This clonotype appeared many times. Here the CDR3 reads CASRPSGRRYEQYF. The CDR3 DNA reads as TGTGCCAGCAGACCTAGCGGGAGGAGGTACGAGCAGTACTTC. The rearrangement uses TRBV6-1 and TRBJ2-7; 11 nucleotides line up with TRBD2. V dropped 6 bases and J dropped 4; count of bases not matched to a gene: 5. Germline-derived CDR1 and CDR2 are MNHNS and SASEGT. This CDR3 is built from 14 residues.

This rearrangement joins TRBV28 to TRBJ1-6, with D perhaps TRBD1 (5 bases). V was cut by 4 bases and J by 9 bases, with 22 bases left in between. This CDR3 has 17 amino acids. Germline V CDR1 and CDR2: MDHEN, SYDVKM. CDR3 sequence reads: CASSSPPGTWEGSPLHF. In DNA form, the CDR3 reads TGTGCCAGCAGTTCCCCCCCTGGGACTTGGGAAGGTTCACCCCTCCACTTT.

This clonotype was seen many times. This chain uses TRBV19 with TRBJ1-2; no definite D call. V lost 4 bases and J 4 bases, leaving 19 bases between the germline ends. The CDR3 is 16 amino acids. Looked up from germline, CDR1 is LNHDA and CDR2 is SQIVND (reference sequence). The CDR3 coding sequence is TGTGCCAGTAGTAGCCCGTCCCGCCCCCATTCCTATGGCTACACCTTC. This encodes CASSSPSRPHSYGYTF.

The V and J genes are TRBV19 and TRBJ1-2; TRBD1 might be the D (5 bases). The CDR3 length is 13 residues. V lost 9 bases and J 6 bases, leaving 17 bases between the germline ends. Per the germline V gene, CDR1 is LNHDA and CDR2 is SQIVND (reference sequence). This CDR3 reads CASGPGTANGYTF. The CDR3 coding sequence is TGTGCCAGCGGCCCCGGGACCGCTAATGGCTACACCTTC.

V is TRBV19 and J is TRBJ1-1; D unresolved. V lost 3 bases and J lost 5, with 13 bases in between. Germline V CDR1 and CDR2: LNHDA, SQIVND (reference sequence). The CDR3 covers 14 residues. The DNA for the CDR3 is TGTGCCAGTAGTATTGTCGGCGCCGTTACTGAAGCTTTCTTT. Protein sequence: CASSIVGAVTEAFF.

This clonotype came up many times. J is TRBJ2-5 and V is TRBV6-5, with no clear D. Germline V gene data show CDR1 as MNHEY and CDR2 as SVGAGI. V dropped 0 bases and J dropped 7 bases, with 6 bases sitting between them. CDR3 length equals 12 residues. The CDR3 loop reads CASSYSLGTQYF. CDR3 in DNA: TGTGCCAGCAGTTACTCGTTGGGGACCCAGTACTTC.

With respect to this clonotype: Since a much larger clone is just one base distant, this may be a read error. V is TRBV6-5 and J is TRBJ2-7; D may match TRBD1 or TRBD2 (5 bases each). The CDR3 loop spans 14 amino acids. Germline CDR1 is MNHEY and CDR2 is SVGAGI. DNA for the CDR3: TGTACCAGCAGTTTTCAGGGAGAGCGCTACGAGCAGTACTTC. It is translated as CTSSFQGERYEQYF.

The table lists this clonotype with many counts. The chain recombines TRBV7-9 with TRBJ1-2; D might be TRBD1 (5 bases). With 6 bases removed from V and 3 bases from J, the gap between germline ends came to 11 bases. Germline V gene data show CDR1 as SEHNR and CDR2 as FQNEAQ (reference sequence). The CDR3 spans 13 residues. CDR3 bases: TGTGCCAGCAGAAGGACGACAGACTATGGCTACACCTTC. The encoded protein is CASRRTTDYGYTF.

The sample holds many counts of this clonotype. The chain has TRBV29-1 and TRBJ1-1; maybe TRBD1 (5 bases). The V and J ends lost 7 bases and 2 bases respectively, with 17 bases between them. The CDR3 has 14 amino acids. Germline loops: CDR1 SQVTM, CDR2 ANQGSEA. CDR3 in amino acids: CSAKQLTVNTEAFF. The CDR3 DNA reads as TGCAGCGCGAAACAACTGACAGTTAACACTGAAGCTTTCTTT.

This clonotype was detected many times. This chain uses TRBV4-1 with TRBJ1-1, with no clear D. The V end lost 0 bases, the J end lost 1 base, and 12 bases lay between the germline ends. This CDR3 has 16 residues. The germline CDR1 and CDR2 sequences are MGHRA and YSYEKL. DNA of the CDR3: TGCGCCAGCAGCCAAGATAGTAACATACAGAACACTGAAGCTTTCTTT. Translation gives CASSQDSNIQNTEAFF.